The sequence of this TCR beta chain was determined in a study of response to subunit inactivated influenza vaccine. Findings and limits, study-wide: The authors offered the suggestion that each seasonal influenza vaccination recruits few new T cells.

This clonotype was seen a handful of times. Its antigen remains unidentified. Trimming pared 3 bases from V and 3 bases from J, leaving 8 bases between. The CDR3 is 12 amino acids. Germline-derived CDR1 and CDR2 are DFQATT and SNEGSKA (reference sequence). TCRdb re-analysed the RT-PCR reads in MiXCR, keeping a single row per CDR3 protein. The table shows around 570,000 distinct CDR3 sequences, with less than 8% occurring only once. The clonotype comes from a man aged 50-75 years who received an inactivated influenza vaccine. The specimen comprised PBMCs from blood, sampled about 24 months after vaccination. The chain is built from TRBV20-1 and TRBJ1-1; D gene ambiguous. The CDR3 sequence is CSASGGYTEAFF. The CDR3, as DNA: TGCAGTGCTAGTGGCGGGTACACTGAAGCTTTCTTT.